A single sample gave rise to the 31 T cell receptor beta chains below, sequenced in a study of T cells after yellow fever vaccination. TCRdb recomputed calls from the 5' RACE reads with MiXCR, one row per CDR3 protein. The repertoire has about 340,000 distinct CDR3 sequences, approximately 4.2% of them found once; the top ten carry around 24%. The sequencing used PBMCs, collected 5 days after the yellow fever booster vaccination. All receptors come from a young man who received the YFV17D yellow fever vaccine.

The chain combines TRBV5-4 with TRBJ1-6; 7 nucleotides agree with TRBD1. Looked up from germline, CDR1 is SGHNT and CDR2 is YYREEE (reference sequence). The CDR3 loop spans 16 amino acids. V gave up 4 bases and J gave up 8 bases; unmatched junction bases: 12. CDR3 region: CASSKGTVPVDSPLHF. The CDR3 region has the DNA TGTGCCAGCAGCAAAGGGACAGTGCCCGTAGATTCACCCCTCCACTTT.

This clonotype occurred a few times. In DNA form, the CDR3 reads TGTGCCAGCAGCTTACCTAAGAGTGGCTACACCTTC. Translating it yields CASSLPKSGYTF. The chain uses TRBV5-6 and TRBJ1-2; D remains unclear. The CDR3 is 12 amino acids. Germline V gene sequence: CDR1 SGHDT, CDR2 YYEEEE. The V and J ends lost 2 bases and 7 bases respectively, with 9 bases between them.

The V call is TRBV3-1, the J call TRBJ1-4, with 9 bases fitting TRBD1. V lost 4 bases, J lost 4 bases, and 10 bases stayed unmatched. Germline CDR1 reads LGHDT; CDR2 reads YNNKEL (reference sequence). The CDR3 is made up of 17 amino acids. The DNA for the CDR3 is TGTGCCAGCAGCCGACATCCAGGGACAGGGTATAATGAAAAACTGTTTTTT. It is translated as CASSRHPGTGYNEKLFF.

This clonotype has only a few counts. The chain has TRBV7-2 and TRBJ2-3, with TRBD2 identical over 15 bases. The germline gives CDR1 SGHTA, CDR2 FQGNSA. V dropped 4 bases and J dropped 4; count of bases not matched to a gene: 3. CDR3 size: 16 residues. CDR3 sequence (DNA): TGTGCCAGCAGCTGGACTAGCGGGGGGGGTGCAGATACGCAGTATTTT. Translated: CASSWTSGGGADTQYF.

The chain couples TRBV4-1 to TRBJ1-5; 7 bases are shared with TRBD1. CDR1 and CDR2 from the germline V gene are MGHRA and YSYEKL. After removal of 3 bases from V and 0 bases from J, the junction contained 5 bases not matched to a gene. There are 16 residues in the CDR3. CDR3 coding DNA: TGCGCCAGCAGCCACAGGGGGTTGGATAGCAATCAGCCCCAGCATTTT. Amino acids: CASSHRGLDSNQPQHF.

This clonotype has ten or more counts. CDR3 nucleotide sequence: TGCGCCAGCAGCTTGAGTAAGGACACTGAAGCTTTCTTT. Translating it yields CASSLSKDTEAFF. The chain has TRBV5-1 and TRBJ1-1; D unclear. The CDR3 contains 13 residues. The V and J ends lost 1 base and 3 bases respectively, with 7 bases between them. Germline values: CDR1 SGHRS, CDR2 YFSETQ.

This clonotype was observed at least ten times. J is TRBJ2-3 and V is TRBV7-2; perhaps TRBD2 as D (7 bases). Looked up from germline, CDR1 is SGHTA and CDR2 is FQGNSA. Trimming stripped 3 bases from V and 10 bases from J, with 14 bases between. The CDR3 covers 13 residues. Here the CDR3 DNA reads TGTGCCAGCAGCTTTGGGGGGGCCCAGTCGCAGTATTTT. Its translation: CASSFGGAQSQYF.

This clonotype was found a few times. The chain combines TRBV6-5 with TRBJ2-7, with a possible D match to TRBD1 (5 bases). The CDR3 sequence is 15 residues long. Germline CDR1 MNHEY, CDR2 SVGAGI. V gave up 6 bases and J gave up 2 bases, with 17 bases separating them. CDR3 sequence reads: CASSSRLGPAYEQYF. Here the CDR3 DNA reads TGTGCCAGCAGCTCCAGGTTGGGGCCAGCCTACGAGCAGTACTTC.

The table lists this clonotype with many counts. The CDR3 DNA sequence: TGTGCCAGCAGCCAAGACTCTCTTCGGTGGTACCCCACCTCGGAGACCCAGTACTTC. Protein sequence: CASSQDSLRWYPTSETQYF. The genes are TRBV14 and TRBJ2-5; unclear D gene. The CDR3 runs to 19 residues. Looked up from germline, CDR1 is SGHDN and CDR2 is FVKESK. Trimming took 0 bases from V and 5 from J, leaving 25 bases between them.

This clonotype was counted many times. The chain combines TRBV5-6 with TRBJ2-1; D might be TRBD1 or TRBD2, each matching 5 bases. CDR1 and CDR2 (germline): SGHDT, YYEEEE. V dropped 5 bases and J dropped 5 bases, with 11 bases sitting between them. This CDR3 region has 13 residues. As DNA, the CDR3 is TGTGCCAGCAGTCTGGGGGTAGACAATGAGCAGTTCTTC. Protein product: CASSLGVDNEQFF.

The rearrangement joins TRBV11-2 to TRBJ2-1; D is unclear. CDR1 is SGHAT, CDR2 FQNNGV, per germline. The CDR3 is made up of 15 amino acids. V lost 6 bases to trimming and J lost 7 bases, with 19 bases between them. The CDR3 sequence is CASSGTQFLWNEQFF. The CDR3 DNA reads TGTGCCAGCAGTGGTACTCAATTCCTTTGGAATGAGCAGTTCTTC.

This clonotype was found a few times. The rearrangement links TRBV19 to TRBJ2-3; either TRBD1 or TRBD2 may fit D (5 bases each). The V and J ends lost 10 bases and 4 bases respectively, with 15 bases between them. The CDR3 is 13 residues long. Germline assignment: CDR1 LNHDA and CDR2 SQIVND (reference sequence). CDR3 amino acids: CATRWGSSDTQYF. The DNA of the CDR3 is TGTGCCACTCGCTGGGGGAGCTCAGATACGCAGTATTTT.

The rearrangement links TRBV7-2 to TRBJ2-5, with TRBD1 matching over 9 bases. The CDR3 consists of 16 residues. The ends lost 5 bases at V and 1 base at J; junction bases unmatched: 8. Germline CDR1 reads SGHTA; CDR2 reads FQGNSA. CDR3 sequence reads: CASSETGGVLQETQYF. DNA for the CDR3: TGTGCCAGCAGCGAAACAGGGGGCGTACTCCAAGAGACCCAGTACTTC.

This clonotype appeared a few times. V gene TRBV28 combines with J gene TRBJ1-1; D gene unclear. Germline CDR1 and CDR2: MDHEN and SYDVKM. Trimming took off 3 bases at V and 2 bases at J, with 16 bases between the two ends. This CDR3 has 16 amino acids. CDR3 residues: CASSLAVPDQNTEAFF. The CDR3 nucleotides read TGTGCCAGCAGTTTGGCAGTCCCCGACCAAAACACTGAAGCTTTCTTT.

The V gene is TRBV12-3 or TRBV12-4, the J gene TRBJ2-1; D perhaps matches TRBD1 (5 bases). Trimming removed 6 bases at V and 5 bases at J, with 11 bases between. This CDR3 contains 13 residues. The CDR3 coding sequence is TGTGCCAGCAGCAGGGCTTTTGACAATGAGCAGTTCTTC. As protein: CASSRAFDNEQFF.

J is TRBJ2-3 and V is TRBV3-1, with 8 positions matching TRBD2. J lost 2 bases, V lost 1 base, and 5 bases had no gene match. The CDR3 has 16 residues. The germline V gene encodes CDR1 LGHDT and CDR2 YNNKEL (reference sequence). This CDR3 is CASSQVASGPTDTQYF. The CDR3, as DNA: TGTGCCAGCAGCCAAGTTGCTAGCGGGCCCACAGATACGCAGTATTTT.

This clonotype turned up a few times. The J gene is TRBJ1-6, the V gene TRBV6-2 or TRBV6-3; perhaps TRBD1 as D (6 bases). The CDR3 length is 13 residues. Deletions cut 7 bases from V and 7 bases from J, with 11 bases between. Germline V lookup: CDR1 MNHEY, CDR2 SVGEGT. The CDR3 loop reads CASTSTGNSPLHF. The CDR3 bases are TGTGCCAGCACTTCAACAGGGAATTCACCCCTCCACTTT.

The chain uses TRBV7-8 and TRBJ1-3; D not certain. This CDR3 contains 13 residues. V lost 6 bases and J lost 0, with 6 bases in between. Germline loops: CDR1 SGHVS, CDR2 FQNEAQ. The CDR3 DNA reads TGTGCCAGCAGTAACCACTCTGGAAACACCATATATTTT. Its translation: CASSNHSGNTIYF.

This clonotype was counted a few times. This chain connects TRBV18 to TRBJ1-6, with D perhaps TRBD1 (6 bases). Germline CDR1 KGHSH, CDR2 LQKENI. Trimming took off 0 bases at V and 8 bases at J, with 11 bases between the two ends. CDR3 size: 15 residues. CDR3 sequence reads: CASSPPGGSDSPLHF. The CDR3 DNA sequence: TGTGCCAGCTCACCACCCGGGGGCTCTGATTCACCCCTCCACTTT.

This clonotype was recorded at least ten times. The chain carries TRBV5-1 and TRBJ1-1; a possible D gene is TRBD1 (5 bases). Germline V gene lookup returns CDR1 SGHRS and CDR2 YFSETQ. V lost 4 bases and J 4 bases, leaving 14 bases between the germline ends. The CDR3 spans 14 residues. The CDR3 DNA reads as TGCGCCAGCAGCCGCCTCGACAGTTCCACTGAAGCTTTCTTT. Encoded protein: CASSRLDSSTEAFF.

This clonotype was seen at least ten times. The V and J genes are TRBV20-1 and TRBJ2-7, with 13 bases matching TRBD2. The CDR3 consists of 15 residues. Germline trimming cut 3 bases from V and 3 bases from J; bases unmatched to any gene: 5. Per germline, CDR1 DFQATT and CDR2 SNEGSKA (reference sequence). CDR3 region: CSASRLAGGIYEQYV. CDR3 nucleotides: TGCAGTGCTAGTAGACTAGCGGGGGGCATCTACGAGCAGTACGTC.

The table lists this clonotype with many counts. The rearrangement uses TRBV6-5 and TRBJ1-2; a weak D match, TRBD1 (5 bases). With 7 bases removed from V and 1 base from J, the gap between germline ends came to 13 bases. Germline CDR1 is MNHEY and CDR2 is SVGAGI. This CDR3 contains 14 residues. CDR3 loop: CASTLTGGNYGYTF. DNA for the CDR3: TGTGCCAGCACCTTAACGGGGGGTAACTATGGCTACACCTTC.

This clonotype was seen many times. The chain carries TRBV5-1 and TRBJ2-5, with D tentatively TRBD2 (5 bases). This CDR3 is built from 13 residues. The germline gives CDR1 SGHRS, CDR2 YFSETQ. V was clipped by 2 bases and J by 3 bases, with 8 bases between them. Written as DNA, the CDR3 is TGCGCCAGCAGCTTTGAGGGAGAAGAGACCCAGTACTTC. Translation gives CASSFEGEETQYF.

In this sample, this clonotype turned up many times. The CDR3 DNA reads TGTGCCAGCAGCTTGTCGTTGACTATTGAGCAGTTCTTC. This codes for CASSLSLTIEQFF. The rearrangement uses TRBV5-5 and TRBJ2-1, with D possibly TRBD2 on 5 matching bases. Germline CDR1 SGHKS, CDR2 YYEKEE (reference sequence). The length of the CDR3 is 13 residues. Trimming took off 1 base at V and 9 bases at J, with 11 bases between the two ends.

This clonotype has a count of ten or more. The chain carries TRBV5-1 and TRBJ2-1; possible D gene TRBD2, 6 bases. V gave up 5 bases and J gave up 2 bases, with 20 bases separating them. CDR3 length equals 17 residues. CDR1 and CDR2 (germline): SGHRS, YFSETQ. For the CDR3, the DNA is TGCGCCAGCAGGACAGTAGAGATAGCGGCGACCTACAATGAGCAGTTCTTC. Amino acid sequence: CASRTVEIAATYNEQFF.

There are a few counts of this clonotype. Given a much more abundant clone one base away, this may be a read error. The CDR3 spells CASSFGDTEAFF. For the CDR3, the DNA is TGTGCCAGCAGCTTTGGGGACACTGAAGCTTTCTTT. The chain employs TRBV5-5 and TRBJ1-1, with D unresolved. This CDR3 is built from 12 residues. The germline V and J ends were trimmed by 2 bases and 3 bases, with 5 bases remaining between them. Germline CDR1 reads SGHKS; CDR2 reads YYEKEE (reference sequence).

There are a few counts of this clonotype. This chain connects TRBV2 to TRBJ2-1; 10 positions agree with TRBD2. Trimming cost V 8 bases and J 7 bases; bases outside gene matches: 11. The CDR3 is made up of 15 amino acids. In germline, CDR1 is SNHLY, CDR2 FYNNEI. In DNA form, the CDR3 reads TGTGCCAGCGGGATGAGCGGGGGGGCTGGAAATGAGCAGTTCTTC. Its protein is CASGMSGGAGNEQFF.

The chain has TRBV6-4 and TRBJ2-3, with no clear D. V lost 11 bases and J lost 1, with 7 bases in between. This CDR3 is 11 amino acids long. The germline V gene encodes CDR1 MRHNA and CDR2 SNTAGT. The CDR3 loop reads CAPPRTDTQYF. CDR3 coding DNA: TGTGCCCCACCCCGCACAGATACGCAGTATTTT.

This chain joins TRBV12-3 or TRBV12-4 and TRBJ1-5; no reliable D call. The CDR3 runs to 14 residues. V dropped 5 bases and J dropped 5 bases, with 13 bases sitting between them. CDR3 protein: CASSLRETHQPQHF. The CDR3, as DNA: TGTGCCAGCAGTCTCCGGGAGACCCATCAGCCCCAGCATTTT.

This clonotype showed up many times. The chain has TRBV7-9 and TRBJ2-4, with D tentatively TRBD2 (7 bases). The CDR3 spans 16 residues. Trimming stripped 0 bases from V and 4 bases from J, with 13 bases between. In germline, CDR1 is SEHNR, CDR2 FQNEAQ (reference sequence). CDR3: CASSLARGAGKNIQYF. The CDR3 bases are TGTGCCAGCAGCTTAGCCCGGGGGGCTGGTAAAAACATTCAGTACTTC.

The sample holds many counts of this clonotype. The genes are TRBV4-1 and TRBJ1-1, with D unresolved. The germline V gene has CDR1 MGHRA and CDR2 YSYEKL. This CDR3 has 15 amino acids. The V end lost 0 bases, the J end lost 1 base, and 9 bases lay between the germline ends. The CDR3 is CASSQDGRRNTEAFF. Written as DNA, the CDR3 is TGCGCCAGCAGCCAAGATGGGAGACGGAACACTGAAGCTTTCTTT.